The sequence of this TCR beta chain was determined in a study of early T cells in non-severe SARS-CoV-2 infection. This clonotype was observed many times. Its antigen is not known. TCRdb re-called the 5' RACE reads with MiXCR, one entry per CDR3 protein. The sample holds approximately 20,000 distinct CDR3 sequences; around 5.9% are singletons and the top ten take over 5%. Study observations and caveats: The matching step, a VDJdb search, favored anti-spike CD8 responses and missed private and CD4 specificities.

V was clipped by 2 bases and J by 1 base, with 5 bases between them. Per germline, CDR1 SGHAT and CDR2 FQNNGV. The CDR3 is 14 amino acids. The sequenced sample consisted of whole blood. The J gene is TRBJ2-2, the V gene TRBV11-2; D not resolved. The source of this sequence is an adult who was a healthcare worker with PCR-confirmed SARS-CoV-2 infection or an uninfected control (not recorded which). The CDR3 DNA sequence: TGTGCCAGCAGCTTAATGGGGAACACCGGGGAGCTGTTTTTT. Its protein is CASSLMGNTGELFF.